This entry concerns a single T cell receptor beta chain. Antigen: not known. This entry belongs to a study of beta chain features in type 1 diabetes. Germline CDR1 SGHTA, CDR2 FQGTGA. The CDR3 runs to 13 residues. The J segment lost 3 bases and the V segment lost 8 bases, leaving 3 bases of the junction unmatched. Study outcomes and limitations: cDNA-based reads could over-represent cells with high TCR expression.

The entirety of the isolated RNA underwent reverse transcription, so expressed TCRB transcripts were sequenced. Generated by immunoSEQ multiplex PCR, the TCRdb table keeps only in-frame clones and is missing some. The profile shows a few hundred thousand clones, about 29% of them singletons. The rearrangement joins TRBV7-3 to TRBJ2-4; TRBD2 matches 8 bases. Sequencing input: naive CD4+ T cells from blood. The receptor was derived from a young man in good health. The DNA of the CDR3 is TGTGCCAGCCCGGGAGGGGGCAAAAACATTCAGTACTTC. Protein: CASPGGGKNIQYF.